One sample yielded the 17 T cell receptor beta chains listed below, sequenced in a study of T cell clonotyping in hematopoietic cell transplantation. Data came from immunoSEQ multiplex PCR; TCRdb stores just in-frame clones and leaves some out. The table has 11,000 or so clones, roughly 45% seen once. Material for sequencing was peripheral blood mononuclear cells. The receptors stem from a man aged 50 or older in good health. Some clones in this sample may be carry-over from other donors' samples.

This clone showed up just once. The J gene is TRBJ1-2, the V gene TRBV6-1; tentatively, D is TRBD1 (5 bases). Trimming removed 0 bases from V and 6 bases from J, with 8 bases in between. Germline CDR1 is MNHNS and CDR2 is SASEGT. The CDR3 spans 13 residues. CDR3 coding DNA: TGTGCCAGCAGTGAAGCCGGGGGGAATGGCTACACCTTC. Translating it yields CASSEAGGNGYTF.

This clone has more than one count but fewer than ten. The chain links TRBV29-1 to TRBJ1-1; D uncertain. This CDR3 has 12 amino acids. Trimming stripped 4 bases from V and 5 bases from J, with 11 bases between. Germline CDR1 SQVTM, CDR2 ANQGSEA. The CDR3 region is CSVVVGRTEAFF. As DNA, the CDR3 is TGCAGCGTTGTTGTCGGGCGTACTGAAGCTTTCTTT.

This clone has more than one count but fewer than ten. The rearrangement links TRBV27 to TRBJ1-5, with D perhaps matching TRBD1 (5 bases). The V gene lost 8 bases and the J gene lost 6 bases, with 20 bases spanning the gap. Germline values: CDR1 MNHEY, CDR2 SMNVEV (reference sequence). The CDR3 is 15 amino acids. The CDR3: CASGLSGRGSQPQHF. In DNA, the CDR3 is TGTGCCAGCGGTCTATCGGGACGAGGGAGTCAGCCCCAGCATTTT.

The chain joins TRBV6-6 to TRBJ2-5, with 13 nucleotides matching TRBD2. Germline CDR1 MNHNY, CDR2 SVGAGI (reference sequence). The CDR3 contains 15 residues. V lost 6 bases to trimming and J lost 6 bases; unmatched junction nucleotides: 7. CDR3 DNA: TGTGCCAGCAGCCGCGGGACTAGCGGGGTGAAGACCCAGTACTTC. Protein product: CASSRGTSGVKTQYF.

This clone has a handful of counts. This chain connects TRBV12-5 to TRBJ1-4; no definite D call. The V and J ends lost 5 bases and 4 bases respectively, with 8 bases between them. CDR3 length: 13 amino acids. Germline-derived CDR1 and CDR2 are LGHNT and FRNRAP. The CDR3 here is CASGRRINEKLFF. CDR3 in DNA: TGTGCTAGTGGTAGGCGGATTAATGAAAAACTGTTTTTT.

The V call is TRBV25-1, the J call TRBJ2-7, with no clear D. The CDR3 is 14 amino acids. V gave up 4 bases and J gave up 2 bases, with 12 bases separating them. Germline V gives CDR1 MGHDK, CDR2 SYGVNS. CDR3 bases: TGTGCCAGCAGTGCACATAGGGTTCCCTACGAGCAGTACTTC. The encoded protein is CASSAHRVPYEQYF.

The chain couples TRBV11-2 to TRBJ1-1, with D unresolved. The CDR3 is made up of 13 amino acids. V lost 5 bases and J lost 0, with 7 bases in between. Germline CDR1 SGHAT, CDR2 FQNNGV. This CDR3 reads CASSPTLNTEAFF. Here the CDR3 DNA reads TGTGCCAGCAGCCCGACATTGAACACTGAAGCTTTCTTT.

The rearrangement uses TRBV5-6 and TRBJ2-5, with TRBD2 matching over 10 bases. Germline assignment: CDR1 SGHDT and CDR2 YYEEEE. The trim removed 4 bases at V and 3 bases at J, leaving 12 bases unmatched. CDR3 length equals 17 residues. CDR3 nucleotide sequence: TGTGCCAGCAGCAGAACTCTAGCGGGAGATGGGGAAGAGACCCAGTACTTC. Protein sequence: CASSRTLAGDGEETQYF.

This clone was observed once. J is TRBJ1-2 and V is TRBV5-1; 9 positions agree with TRBD1. CDR1 SGHRS and CDR2 YFSETQ come from the germline V gene. This CDR3 comprises 16 residues. Losses at the gene ends were 2 bases for V and 5 bases for J; bases not matched to a gene: 10. Here the CDR3 DNA reads TGCGCCAGCAGCTTAAGGGGACAGGGACTTTCGTATGGCTACACCTTC. Protein: CASSLRGQGLSYGYTF. Filled out from reference TRBV5-1 and TRBJ1-2, the complete variable domain reads KAGVTQTPRYLIKTRGQQVTLSCSPISGHRSVSWYQQTPGQGLQFLFEYFSETQRNKGNFPGRFSGRQFSNSRSEMNVSTLELGDSALYLCASSLRGQGLSYGYTFGSGTRLTVV.

This clone came up a few times. The chain uses TRBV5-5 and TRBJ1-2; D call uncertain. The germline V and J ends were trimmed by 0 bases and 5 bases, with 8 bases remaining between them. This CDR3 spans 13 amino acids. Germline CDR1 SGHKS, CDR2 YYEKEE (reference sequence). Written as DNA, the CDR3 is TGTGCCAGCAGCTTGGAAGCGCGGTATGGCTACACCTTC. Residues: CASSLEARYGYTF.

This rearrangement joins TRBV6-4 to TRBJ2-2; TRBD2 aligns across 8 bases. The V gene's germline CDR1 is MRHNA and CDR2 SNTAGT. The CDR3 is made up of 14 amino acids. V shed 5 bases and J 5 bases; nucleotides not matched to a gene: 4. DNA of the CDR3: TGTGCCAGCAGTTACAGCGGGGGTACCGGGGAGCTGTTTTTT. It specifies CASSYSGGTGELFF.

This clone was counted a few times. This chain uses TRBV4-2 with TRBJ1-1, with unresolved D. Germline V CDR1 and CDR2: LGHNA, YNFKEQ. Trimming removed 3 bases at V and 1 base at J, with 12 bases between. The CDR3 runs 15 residues. DNA for the CDR3: TGTGCCAGCAGCCACTCCCCCGACGGGAACACTGAAGCTTTCTTT. Protein sequence: CASSHSPDGNTEAFF.

The rearrangement joins TRBV5-1 to TRBJ1-5, with D perhaps TRBD1 (6 bases). CDR1 is SGHRS and CDR2 is YFSETQ in the germline V gene. Trimming removed 1 base from V and 7 bases from J, with 12 bases in between. CDR3 length equals 14 residues. CDR3 nucleotides: TGCGCCAGCAGCTTGTTCGCAGGGGAGCAGCCCCAGCATTTT. Protein: CASSLFAGEQPQHF.

This chain connects TRBV6-5 to TRBJ2-7; 7 bases map to TRBD1. The CDR3 has 14 residues. Germline-derived CDR1 and CDR2 are MNHEY and SVGAGI. Losses at the gene ends were 8 bases for V and 1 base for J; bases not matched to a gene: 8. CDR3 sequence: CASGDGDSSYEQYF. CDR3 nucleotide sequence: TGTGCCAGCGGAGATGGGGACAGTTCCTACGAGCAGTACTTC.

The gene calls are TRBV6-6 and TRBJ2-7; 8 bases fit TRBD1. Germline loops: CDR1 MNHNY, CDR2 SVGAGI (reference sequence). Losses at the gene ends were 4 bases for V and 3 bases for J; bases not matched to a gene: 5. This CDR3 is 14 amino acids long. CDR3 sequence: CASSLDRVFYEQYF. The CDR3 nucleotides read TGTGCCAGCAGTTTGGACAGGGTTTTCTACGAGCAGTACTTC.

V gene TRBV9 combines with J gene TRBJ1-2, with 8 nucleotides matching TRBD1. Germline CDR1 SGDLS, CDR2 YYNGEE. The V segment lost 3 bases and the J segment 0 bases; nucleotides outside the gene matches: 13. The CDR3 is 18 amino acids. CDR3 loop: CASSAPRTGRWANYGYTF. CDR3 in DNA: TGTGCCAGCAGCGCGCCCAGGACAGGGAGATGGGCTAACTATGGCTACACCTTC.

The chain recombines TRBV9 with TRBJ2-3; D may be TRBD2 (5 bases). CDR1 is SGDLS and CDR2 is YYNGEE in the germline V gene. With 1 base removed from V and 2 bases from J, the gap between germline ends came to 14 bases. This CDR3 has 16 amino acids. The CDR3 loop reads CASSVFDEGITDTQYF. The CDR3 DNA sequence: TGTGCCAGCAGCGTATTTGACGAGGGTATCACAGATACGCAGTATTTT.